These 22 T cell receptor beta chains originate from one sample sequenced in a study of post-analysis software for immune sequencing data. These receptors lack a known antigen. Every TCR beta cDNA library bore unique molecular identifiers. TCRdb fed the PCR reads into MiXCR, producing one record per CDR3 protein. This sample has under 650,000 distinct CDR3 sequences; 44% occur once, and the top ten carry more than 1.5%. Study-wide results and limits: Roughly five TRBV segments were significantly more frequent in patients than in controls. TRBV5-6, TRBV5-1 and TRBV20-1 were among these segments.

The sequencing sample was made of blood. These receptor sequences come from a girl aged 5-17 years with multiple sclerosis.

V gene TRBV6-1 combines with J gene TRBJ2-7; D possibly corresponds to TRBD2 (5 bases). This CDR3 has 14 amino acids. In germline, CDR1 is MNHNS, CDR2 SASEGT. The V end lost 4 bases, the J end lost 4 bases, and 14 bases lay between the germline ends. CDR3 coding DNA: TGTGCCAGCAGTGGACGAGCGGAAGGGTACGAGCAGTACTTC. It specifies CASSGRAEGYEQYF.

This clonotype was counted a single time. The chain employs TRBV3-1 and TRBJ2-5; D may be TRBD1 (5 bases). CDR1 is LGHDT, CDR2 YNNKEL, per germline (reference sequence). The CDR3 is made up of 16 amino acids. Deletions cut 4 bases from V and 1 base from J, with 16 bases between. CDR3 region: CASSPPWGSSQETQYF. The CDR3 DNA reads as TGTGCCAGCAGCCCCCCATGGGGCAGTTCCCAAGAGACCCAGTACTTC.

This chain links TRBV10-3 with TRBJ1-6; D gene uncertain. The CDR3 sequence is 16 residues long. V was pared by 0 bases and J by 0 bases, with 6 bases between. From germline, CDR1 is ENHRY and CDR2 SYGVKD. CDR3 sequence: CAISESEPSYNSPLHF. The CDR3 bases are TGTGCCATCAGTGAGTCGGAGCCCTCCTATAATTCACCCCTCCACTTT.

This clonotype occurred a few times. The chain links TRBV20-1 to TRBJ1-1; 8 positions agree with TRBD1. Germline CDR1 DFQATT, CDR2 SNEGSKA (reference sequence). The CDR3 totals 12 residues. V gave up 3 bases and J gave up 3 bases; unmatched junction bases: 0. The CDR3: CSARTGDTEAFF. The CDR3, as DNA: TGCAGTGCTAGGACAGGGGACACTGAAGCTTTCTTT.

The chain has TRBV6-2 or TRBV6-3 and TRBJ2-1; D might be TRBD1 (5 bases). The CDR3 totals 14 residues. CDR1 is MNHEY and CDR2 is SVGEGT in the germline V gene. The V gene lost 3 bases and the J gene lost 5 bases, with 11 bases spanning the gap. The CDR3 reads CASSYQGSHNEQFF. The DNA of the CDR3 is TGTGCCAGCAGTTATCAGGGATCCCACAATGAGCAGTTCTTC.

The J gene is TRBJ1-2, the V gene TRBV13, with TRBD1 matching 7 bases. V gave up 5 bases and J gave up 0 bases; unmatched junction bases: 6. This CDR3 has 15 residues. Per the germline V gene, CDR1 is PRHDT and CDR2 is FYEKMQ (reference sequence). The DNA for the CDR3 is TGTGCCAGCAGCCCGGGGACAGACCCTAACTATGGCTACACCTTC. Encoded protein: CASSPGTDPNYGYTF.

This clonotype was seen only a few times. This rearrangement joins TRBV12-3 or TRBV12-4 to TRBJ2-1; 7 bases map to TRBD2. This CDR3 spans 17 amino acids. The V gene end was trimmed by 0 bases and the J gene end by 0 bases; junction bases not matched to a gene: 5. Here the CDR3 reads CASSLAGRVDSYNEQFF. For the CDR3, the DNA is TGTGCCAGCAGTTTAGCGGGGAGGGTAGACTCCTACAATGAGCAGTTCTTC.

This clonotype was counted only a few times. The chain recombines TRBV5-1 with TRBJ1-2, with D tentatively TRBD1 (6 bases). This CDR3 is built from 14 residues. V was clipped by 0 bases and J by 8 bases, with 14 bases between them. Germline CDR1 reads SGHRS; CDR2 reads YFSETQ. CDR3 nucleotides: TGCGCCAGCAGCTTGGGCAGGACAGACGGAGGCTACACCTTC. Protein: CASSLGRTDGGYTF.

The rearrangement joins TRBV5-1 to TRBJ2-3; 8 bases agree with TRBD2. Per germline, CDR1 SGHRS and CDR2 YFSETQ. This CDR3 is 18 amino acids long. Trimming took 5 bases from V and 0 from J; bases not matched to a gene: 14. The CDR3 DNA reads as TGCGCCAGCAGTAGCGACGGGGGGGGATTCACTAGCACAGATACGCAGTATTTT. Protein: CASSSDGGGFTSTDTQYF.

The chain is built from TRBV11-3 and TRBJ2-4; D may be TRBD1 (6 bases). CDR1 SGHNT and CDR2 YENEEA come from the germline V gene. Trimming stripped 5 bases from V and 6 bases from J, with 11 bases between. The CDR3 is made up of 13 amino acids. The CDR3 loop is CASSPADRNIQYF. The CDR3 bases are TGTGCCAGCAGCCCGGCGGACAGAAACATTCAGTACTTC.

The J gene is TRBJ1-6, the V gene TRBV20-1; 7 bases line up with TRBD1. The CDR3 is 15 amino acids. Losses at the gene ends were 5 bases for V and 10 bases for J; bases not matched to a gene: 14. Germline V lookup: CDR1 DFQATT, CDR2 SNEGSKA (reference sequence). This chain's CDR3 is CSALPPGTEMSPLHF. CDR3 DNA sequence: TGCAGTGCTCTCCCTCCCGGGACAGAGATGTCACCCCTCCACTTT.

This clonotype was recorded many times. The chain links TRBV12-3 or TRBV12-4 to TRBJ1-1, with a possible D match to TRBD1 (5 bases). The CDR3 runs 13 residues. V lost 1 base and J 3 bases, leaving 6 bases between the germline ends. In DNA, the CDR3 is TGTGCCAGCAGTTTAGGGGGGGACACTGAAGCTTTCTTT. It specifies CASSLGGDTEAFF.

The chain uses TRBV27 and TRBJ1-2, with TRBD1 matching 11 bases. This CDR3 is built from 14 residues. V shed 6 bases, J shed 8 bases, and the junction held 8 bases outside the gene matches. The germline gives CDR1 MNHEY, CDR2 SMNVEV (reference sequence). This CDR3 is CASSRTGGYEGYTF. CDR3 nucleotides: TGTGCCAGCAGCCGGACAGGGGGCTATGAAGGCTACACCTTC.

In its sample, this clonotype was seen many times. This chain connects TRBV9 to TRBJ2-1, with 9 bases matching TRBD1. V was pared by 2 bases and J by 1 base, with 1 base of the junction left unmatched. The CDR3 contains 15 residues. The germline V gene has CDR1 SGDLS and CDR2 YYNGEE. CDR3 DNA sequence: TGTGCCAGCAGCGTTGGACAGGGGTCCTACAATGAGCAGTTCTTC. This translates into CASSVGQGSYNEQFF.

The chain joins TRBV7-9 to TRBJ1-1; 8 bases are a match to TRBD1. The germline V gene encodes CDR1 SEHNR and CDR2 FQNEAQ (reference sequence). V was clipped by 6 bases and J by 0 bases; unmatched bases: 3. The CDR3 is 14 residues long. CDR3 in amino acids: CASSLRGLNTEAFF. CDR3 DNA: TGTGCCAGCAGTCTCAGGGGGCTGAACACTGAAGCTTTCTTT.

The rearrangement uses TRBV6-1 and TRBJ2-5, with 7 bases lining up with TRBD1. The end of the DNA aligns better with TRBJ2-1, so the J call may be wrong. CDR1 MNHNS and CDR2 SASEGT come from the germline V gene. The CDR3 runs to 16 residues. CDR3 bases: TGTGCCAGCAGTGAGGGGTTACGACAGGGACAAGAGACCCAGTTCTTC. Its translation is CASSEGLRQGQETQFF.

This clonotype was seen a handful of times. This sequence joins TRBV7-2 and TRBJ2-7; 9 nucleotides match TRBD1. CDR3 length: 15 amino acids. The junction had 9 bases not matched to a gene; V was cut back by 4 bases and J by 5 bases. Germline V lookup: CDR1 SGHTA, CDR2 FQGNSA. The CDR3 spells CASSWGQGQFNEQYF. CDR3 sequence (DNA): TGTGCCAGCAGCTGGGGACAGGGACAGTTCAACGAGCAGTACTTC.

CDR3 protein: CSAAGTSSRGDTQYF. The CDR3 nucleotides read TGCAGCGCCGCCGGGACTAGCAGTCGTGGGGATACGCAGTATTTT. The rearrangement joins TRBV29-1 to TRBJ2-3; TRBD2 agrees at 9 bases. The CDR3 extends over 15 amino acids. V lost 7 bases to trimming and J lost 6 bases; unmatched junction nucleotides: 14. Germline V lookup: CDR1 SQVTM, CDR2 ANQGSEA.

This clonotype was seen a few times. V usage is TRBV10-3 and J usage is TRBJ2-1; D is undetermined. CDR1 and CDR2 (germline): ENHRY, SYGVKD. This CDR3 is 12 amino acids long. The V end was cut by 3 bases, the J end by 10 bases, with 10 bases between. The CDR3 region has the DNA TGTGCCATCAGTGAAGACCCGGACGAGCAGTTCTTC. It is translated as CAISEDPDEQFF.

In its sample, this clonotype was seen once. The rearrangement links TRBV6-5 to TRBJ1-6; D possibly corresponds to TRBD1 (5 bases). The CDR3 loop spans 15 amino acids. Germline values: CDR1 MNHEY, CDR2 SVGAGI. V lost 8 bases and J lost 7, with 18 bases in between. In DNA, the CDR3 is TGTGCCAGCGGCCCCCCGGGGCGCTGGAATTCACCCCTCCACTTT. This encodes CASGPPGRWNSPLHF.

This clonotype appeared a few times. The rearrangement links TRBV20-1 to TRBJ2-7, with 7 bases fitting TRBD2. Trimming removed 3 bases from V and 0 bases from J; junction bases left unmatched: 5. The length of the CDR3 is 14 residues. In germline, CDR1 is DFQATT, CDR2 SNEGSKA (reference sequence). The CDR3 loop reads CSASPAGSSYEQYF. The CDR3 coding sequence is TGCAGTGCTAGCCCAGCGGGGAGCTCCTACGAGCAGTACTTC.

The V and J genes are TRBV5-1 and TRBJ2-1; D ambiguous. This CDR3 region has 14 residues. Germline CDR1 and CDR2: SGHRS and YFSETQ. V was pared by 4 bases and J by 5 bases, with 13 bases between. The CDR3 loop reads CASSLTVSHNEQFF. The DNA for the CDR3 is TGCGCCAGCAGCCTTACGGTTAGCCACAATGAGCAGTTCTTC.